This T cell receptor (beta chain) was identified during a study of T cells expressing NK-cell markers. Overall study: Repertoires of TCR beta were obtained from T cells sorted as CD3+CD56+NKG2C+, CD3+CD56+NKG2C- and CD3+CD56-NKG2C+. The study, taken as a whole, reports: Uncertainty persisted over the HCMV specificity of expanded NKG2C+ T cell clones. A range of roughly 1.0-8% of CD8+ T cells consisted of dominant NKG2C+ clonotypes in several donors.

As concerns this clonotype: Its antigen is unidentified.

The CDR3 covers 15 residues. No DNA is given; TCRdb re-called the 5' RACE reads and lists each CDR3 protein once. The table for this sample gives 200,000 to 300,000 distinct CDR3 sequences. The sequence derives from a man younger than 35 in good health. The genes are TRBV12-3 or TRBV12-4 and TRBJ2-7; the TCRdb D gene call, TRBD1, has no DNA to confirm it. The source material was blood T cells: a sorted CD56 or NKG2C T cell subset, CD4+ or CD8+ T cells, or bulk PBMC T cells (not recorded which). This CDR3 is CASSSLSDSIYEQYF.